This T cell receptor beta chain was identified in a study of cytomegalovirus exposure and HLA in healthy donors. Study conclusions and caveats: Cytomegalovirus status was reportedly diagnosed by the classifier with high specificity and sensitivity.

This clone has just a few counts. Its specificity is not known. A multiplex PCR was run with 60 Vbeta primers and 13 Jbeta primers. Sequencing used immunoSEQ multiplex PCR; TCRdb keeps in-frame clones, though not all of them. The profile covers around 140,000 clones, with approximately 80% appearing a single time and 9% to 10% taken by the ten largest. The sequencing sample was made of PBMCs. The TCR sequence derives from a woman aged 60-75 years in good health and CMV-seropositive.

The CDR3 DNA reads as TGTGCCAGCAGTTTTTTGGACAGGGTTTCATCTGGCTACACCTTC. Its protein is CASSFLDRVSSGYTF. The V call is TRBV28, the J call TRBJ1-2, with 8 bases that match TRBD1. The CDR3 has 15 residues. Trimming cost V 3 bases and J 7 bases; bases outside gene matches: 10. Germline-derived CDR1 and CDR2 are MDHEN and SYDVKM.